A single sample gave rise to the 25 T cell receptor beta chains below, sequenced in a study of OX40 agonist ivuxolimab in advanced cancers. Repertoires were generated with immunoSEQ multiplex PCR, while TCRdb's copy carries only in-frame clones and drops some. The sample holds 14,000 or so clones, approximately 87% seen once. Sequenced here: CD4+ or CD8+ T cells sorted from blood, sampled in a trial of the OX40 agonist ivuxolimab. Every receptor here comes from an adult with an advanced solid tumor such as melanoma, head and neck, liver or kidney cancer.

The chain uses TRBV14 and TRBJ1-1, with 7 nucleotides matching TRBD1. This CDR3 has 14 residues. The V and J ends lost 2 bases and 10 bases, in that order; junction bases with no gene match: 10. Germline V gene lookup returns CDR1 SGHDN and CDR2 FVKESK. The CDR3 is CASSQWDSRMGAFF. The CDR3 DNA reads TGTGCCAGCAGCCAATGGGACAGCCGAATGGGAGCTTTCTTT.

V is TRBV6-1 and J is TRBJ1-5; possible D gene TRBD1, 6 bases. Trimming cost V 4 bases and J 3 bases, with 10 bases left between them. CDR3 size: 14 residues. Looked up from germline, CDR1 is MNHNS and CDR2 is SASEGT. CDR3 sequence (DNA): TGTGCCAGCAGTGCGCAGGGGTACAATCAGCCCCAGCATTTT. This translates into CASSAQGYNQPQHF.

Only one count was recorded for this clone. V usage is TRBV12-5 and J usage is TRBJ2-1, with 7 bases lining up with TRBD2. This CDR3 contains 18 residues. Germline CDR1 is LGHNT and CDR2 is FRNRAP. The junction had 20 bases not matched to a gene; V was cut back by 9 bases and J by 3 bases. This CDR3 reads CASYRASGLLEHYNEQFF. The CDR3 DNA is TGTGCTAGCTACCGGGCTAGCGGATTGCTAGAACACTACAATGAGCAGTTCTTC.

The chain is built from TRBV9 and TRBJ2-2, with 7 bases that match TRBD1. This CDR3 has 14 amino acids. Germline CDR1 reads SGDLS; CDR2 reads YYNGEE. V was pared by 4 bases and J by 13 bases, with 13 bases of the junction left unmatched. The CDR3 coding sequence is TGTGCCAGCAGCCCCTACGAGACAGGGTTAGGGCTGTTTTTT. Its translation: CASSPYETGLGLFF.

This clone was observed a single time. The rearrangement joins TRBV7-9 to TRBJ1-4; 8 bases are a match to TRBD1. Germline CDR1 and CDR2: SEHNR and FQNEAQ (reference sequence). Trimming cost V 5 bases and J 6 bases; bases outside gene matches: 5. The CDR3 is 14 residues long. The CDR3 reads CASSRGTGDEKLFF. The CDR3 coding sequence is TGTGCCAGCAGCCGCGGGACAGGCGATGAAAAACTGTTTTTT. The full variable domain, its missing parts supplied by reference TRBV7-9 and TRBJ1-4, is DTGVSQNPRHKITKRGQNVTFRCDPISEHNRLYWYRQTLGQGPEFLTYFQNEAQLEKSRLLSDRFSAERPKGSFSTLEIQRTEQGDSAMYLCASSRGTGDEKLFFGSGTQLSVL.

The chain couples TRBV4-1 to TRBJ1-4; no clear D. Germline-derived CDR1 and CDR2 are MGHRA and YSYEKL. Trimming stripped 1 base from V and 8 bases from J, with 11 bases between. The length of the CDR3 is 14 residues. The CDR3 loop is CASSQATDVEKLFF. DNA for the CDR3: TGCGCCAGCAGCCAAGCTACCGACGTGGAAAAACTGTTTTTT.

DNA for the CDR3: TGTGCCAGCAGCTTAGGGGGGACAGGGGAAGACGAGCAGTACTTC. It yields the protein CASSLGGTGEDEQYF. This sequence joins TRBV11-1 and TRBJ2-7, with 10 bases aligning to TRBD1. Germline V lookup: CDR1 SGHAT, CDR2 FQDESV (reference sequence). With 1 base clipped from V and 5 bases from J, the junction kept 5 bases outside the gene matches. The CDR3 covers 15 residues.

The V and J genes are TRBV7-6 and TRBJ2-7; D is uncertain. CDR1 and CDR2 from the germline V gene are SGHVS and FNYEAQ. The CDR3 loop spans 12 amino acids. V dropped 2 bases and J dropped 6 bases, with 8 bases sitting between them. CDR3: CASSLFQGEQYF. In DNA form, the CDR3 reads TGTGCCAGCAGCTTATTCCAAGGCGAGCAGTACTTC.

The genes are TRBV19 and TRBJ1-2; D possibly corresponds to TRBD1 (5 bases). There are 14 residues in the CDR3. V was cut by 3 bases and J by 0 bases, with 8 bases left in between. Germline V lookup: CDR1 LNHDA, CDR2 SQIVND (reference sequence). CDR3: CASSIQGTNYGYTF. The CDR3 DNA reads TGTGCCAGTAGTATTCAGGGAACTAACTATGGCTACACCTTC.

The rearrangement uses TRBV6-5 and TRBJ2-7; 10 bases line up with TRBD1. CDR3 size: 15 residues. With V trimmed by 6 bases and J by 4 bases, 9 bases remained unmatched. In germline, CDR1 is MNHEY, CDR2 SVGAGI. The CDR3 reads CASSQADRGLYEQYF. The DNA for the CDR3 is TGTGCCAGCAGCCAAGCCGACAGGGGGCTATACGAGCAGTACTTC.

The V gene is TRBV6-1, the J gene TRBJ1-2; maybe TRBD1 (5 bases). The CDR3 runs to 14 residues. Germline CDR1 reads MNHNS; CDR2 reads SASEGT. V was pared by 8 bases and J by 3 bases, with 16 bases between. Written as DNA, the CDR3 is TGTGCCAGCGATCCCTGGGGGGGAGACTATGGCTACACCTTC. This encodes CASDPWGGDYGYTF.

In this sample, this clone turned up once. The chain combines TRBV11-2 with TRBJ2-2; 13 positions agree with TRBD2. The germline V gene has CDR1 SGHAT and CDR2 FQNNGV. The CDR3 is 16 residues long. The ends lost 5 bases at V and 7 bases at J; junction bases unmatched: 7. This chain's CDR3 is CASSPGLAGKIGELFF. CDR3 nucleotide sequence: TGTGCCAGCAGCCCGGGACTAGCGGGGAAAATCGGGGAGCTGTTTTTT.

The rearrangement joins TRBV11-2 to TRBJ2-3; 10 bases agree with TRBD1. The V gene end was trimmed by 5 bases and the J gene end by 4 bases; junction bases not matched to a gene: 9. Germline V gene data show CDR1 as SGHAT and CDR2 as FQNNGV. This CDR3 spans 16 amino acids. The CDR3, as DNA: TGTGCCAGCAGCAAAGTCGGACAGGGGGTACCAGATACGCAGTATTTT. As protein: CASSKVGQGVPDTQYF. Based on the CDR3 plus reference TRBV11-2 and TRBJ2-3, the full variable domain is EAGVAQSPRYKIIEKRQSVAFWCNPISGHATLYWYQQILGQGPKLLIQFQNNGVVDDSQLPKDRFSAERLKGVDSTLKIQPAKLEDSAVYLCASSKVGQGVPDTQYFGPGTRLTVL.

The rearrangement links TRBV19 to TRBJ1-2; a weak D match, TRBD1 (6 bases). CDR3 length: 15 amino acids. V shed 3 bases and J shed 6 bases, with 17 bases lying between them. Germline values: CDR1 LNHDA, CDR2 SQIVND (reference sequence). The CDR3 spells CASSIRTVKQDGYTF. The CDR3, as DNA: TGTGCCAGTAGTATCCGGACAGTTAAACAAGATGGCTACACCTTC.

The chain couples TRBV27 to TRBJ1-5, with 8 bases matching TRBD1. The CDR3 contains 16 residues. Germline V CDR1 and CDR2: MNHEY, SMNVEV (reference sequence). V was clipped by 3 bases and J by 7 bases; unmatched bases: 11. In DNA form, the CDR3 reads TGTGCCAGCAGTTTCTCCGGACAGGGTGGTGGGCAGCCCCAGCATTTT. Translating gives CASSFSGQGGGQPQHF.

This rearrangement joins TRBV7-9 to TRBJ2-6; D gene uncertain. Between the trimmed V and J ends, which lost 0 bases and 1 base, there was a span of 4 bases. Germline values: CDR1 SEHNR, CDR2 FQNEAQ (reference sequence). CDR3 length: 15 residues. The CDR3 reads CASSLAGSGANVLTF. In DNA, the CDR3 is TGTGCCAGCAGCTTAGCTGGGTCTGGGGCCAACGTCCTGACTTTC.

This chain links TRBV7-2 with TRBJ2-2, with D possibly matching TRBD2 (6 bases). Trimming left V 5 bases short and J 6 bases short, with 16 bases between. The length of the CDR3 is 15 residues. Germline assignment: CDR1 SGHTA and CDR2 FQGNSA. CDR3 bases: TGTGCCAGCAGCCCACCCCGCGGGGCACCCGGGGAGCTGTTTTTT. Its protein product is CASSPPRGAPGELFF.

The count of this clone is one. The chain combines TRBV9 with TRBJ1-1; 8 bases are a match to TRBD1. CDR3 length: 14 amino acids. Germline V lookup: CDR1 SGDLS, CDR2 YYNGEE. V was clipped by 4 bases and J by 11 bases; unmatched bases: 13. Written as DNA, the CDR3 is TGTGCCAGCAGCTTGGCCCGGGACCAGGGGGCGGCTTTCTTT. Protein sequence: CASSLARDQGAAFF.

The V and J genes are TRBV6-5 and TRBJ1-2; 8 bases match TRBD1. Per the germline V gene, CDR1 is MNHEY and CDR2 is SVGAGI. The CDR3 extends over 14 amino acids. Losses at the gene ends were 5 bases for V and 4 bases for J; bases not matched to a gene: 6. The CDR3 DNA reads TGTGCCAGCAGTCAAAACACAGGGGGCTATGGCTACACCTTC. This codes for CASSQNTGGYGYTF.

V is TRBV28 and J is TRBJ2-3, with D uncertain. In germline, CDR1 is MDHEN, CDR2 SYDVKM. This CDR3 contains 14 residues. V lost 2 bases and J 5 bases, leaving 11 bases between the germline ends. DNA for the CDR3: TGTGCCAGCAGTTTAAACAGAAACAGAGATACGCAGTATTTT. Translating it yields CASSLNRNRDTQYF.

This clone was seen once. The chain joins TRBV19 to TRBJ2-3; 7 nucleotides align to TRBD1. Germline CDR1 and CDR2: LNHDA and SQIVND (reference sequence). This CDR3 is built from 17 residues. V trimming: 3 bases; J trimming: 0 bases; junction bases outside the gene matches: 9. The CDR3 DNA reads as TGTGCCAGTAGTATCGACGGACAGGCGTCTAGCACAGATACGCAGTATTTT. It is translated as CASSIDGQASSTDTQYF.

The rearrangement links TRBV18 to TRBJ1-2; perhaps TRBD1 as D (6 bases). Germline V gene sequence: CDR1 KGHSH, CDR2 LQKENI. This CDR3 spans 15 amino acids. V lost 3 bases to trimming and J lost 5 bases, with 16 bases between them. The CDR3 loop reads CASSPPRGLKYGYTF. CDR3 DNA: TGTGCCAGCTCACCTCCCAGGGGACTAAAATATGGCTACACCTTC.

The CDR3 DNA follows: TGTGCCAGCAGCCTAAGACAGGGGGTAGGCACTGAAGCTTTCTTT. The encoded protein is CASSLRQGVGTEAFF. This chain uses TRBV5-4 with TRBJ1-1; 9 bases match TRBD1. Germline V CDR1 and CDR2: SGHNT, YYREEE (reference sequence). CDR3 length equals 15 residues. The V and J ends lost 4 bases and 4 bases, in that order; junction bases with no gene match: 8.

The chain is built from TRBV19 and TRBJ1-6; 7 positions match TRBD1. After removal of 5 bases from V and 7 bases from J, the junction contained 8 bases not matched to a gene. Germline V gives CDR1 LNHDA, CDR2 SQIVND (reference sequence). The CDR3 contains 15 residues. The chain's CDR3 is CASSVRQGLNSPLHF. CDR3 bases: TGTGCCAGTAGTGTTCGACAGGGACTAAATTCACCCCTCCACTTT. The full variable domain, with the rest looked up from reference TRBV19 and TRBJ1-6, is DGGITQSPKYLFRKEGQNVTLSCEQNLNHDAMYWYRQDPGQGLRLIYYSQIVNDFQKGDIAEGYSVSREKKESFPLTVTSAQKNPTAFYLCASSVRQGLNSPLHFGNGTRLTVT.

This chain links TRBV10-2 with TRBJ2-3, with a tentative D call TRBD2 (6 bases). The germline CDR1 and CDR2 sequences are WSHSY and SAAADI. Trimming took off 0 bases at V and 1 base at J, with 8 bases between the two ends. This CDR3 region has 15 residues. The CDR3 loop is CASSESRERTDTQYF. The CDR3 DNA reads as TGCGCCAGCAGTGAGTCCCGGGAGCGCACAGATACGCAGTATTTT.